This paragraph reports one T cell receptor beta chain. Its antigen is not known. This CDR3 comprises 15 residues. CDR1 and CDR2 from the germline V gene are KGHDR and SFDVKD. V dropped 4 bases and J dropped 4 bases, with 15 bases sitting between them. The sample comes from a study of T cell responses to AZD1222 COVID-19 vaccine. Findings and caveats of the study: Rises in breadth and depth of Spike-specific TCRs came after two AZD1222 doses.

Measured with immunoSEQ multiplex PCR; TCRdb has only the in-frame clones, and not every one. The sample lists approximately 100,000 clones, 91% occurring once. The source of this sequence is an adult in good health. The chain couples TRBV24-1 to TRBJ2-5; D possibly corresponds to TRBD2 (5 bases). The specimen comprised peripheral blood, sampled on day 0 of AZD1222 vaccination. The CDR3 nucleotides read TGTGCCACCAGTGACCCCAGGAGAGGGAGAGAGACCCAGTACTTC. Encoded protein: CATSDPRRGRETQYF.